This TCR beta chain originates from a study of shared clonotypes between healthy human individuals. Looking at the study overall: Every donor yielded three CD4 naive, three CD4 memory, two CD8 naive and one CD8 memory plate.

Germline CDR1 and CDR2: SGHRS and YFSETQ. With 1 base removed from V and 6 bases from J, the gap between germline ends came to 11 bases. The CDR3 sequence is 13 residues long. The study, taken as a whole, reports: Donor scarcity curtailed the genetic and exposure-history diversity represented herein. Non-shared clonotypes had lower generation probabilities than clonotypes shared by all four sorted-subset donors.

In the sorted-subset replicate PCRs, around 220 ng DNA, tens of thousands of T cell genomes, was used. Sequencing used immunoSEQ multiplex PCR; TCRdb keeps in-frame clones, though not all of them. The sample records about 2.3 million clones, over 85% being singletons. A note on this clone: Its specificity is not known.

The sequencing sample was made of naive CD4+ T cells from PBMCs. Noted subset: CD45RA+ positively selected. This rearrangement joins TRBV5-1 to TRBJ2-7, with D tentatively TRBD1 (5 bases). This TCR derives from a man younger than 35 in good health. Some clones in this sample may be carry-over from other donors' samples. The CDR3 DNA reads TGCGCCAGCAGCTTGTCAGGGTCCGGCGAGCAGTACTTC. This sequence encodes CASSLSGSGEQYF.